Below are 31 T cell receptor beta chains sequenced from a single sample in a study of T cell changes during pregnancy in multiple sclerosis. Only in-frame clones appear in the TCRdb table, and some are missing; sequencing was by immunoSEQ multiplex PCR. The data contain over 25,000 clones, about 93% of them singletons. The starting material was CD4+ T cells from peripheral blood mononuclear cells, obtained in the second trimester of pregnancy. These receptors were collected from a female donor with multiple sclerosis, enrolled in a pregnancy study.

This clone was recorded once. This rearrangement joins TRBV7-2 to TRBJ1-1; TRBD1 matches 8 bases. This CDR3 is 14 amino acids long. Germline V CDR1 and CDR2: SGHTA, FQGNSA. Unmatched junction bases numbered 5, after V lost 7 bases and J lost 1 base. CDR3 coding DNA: TGTGCCAGCATCTATGACAGGGGGAACACTGAAGCTTTCTTT. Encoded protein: CASIYDRGNTEAFF. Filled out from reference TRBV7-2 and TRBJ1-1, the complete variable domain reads GAGVSQSPSNKVTEKGKDVELRCDPISGHTALYWYRQSLGQGLEFLIYFQGNSAPDKSGLPSDRFSAERTGGSVSTLTIQRTQQEDSAVYLCASIYDRGNTEAFFGQGTRLTVV.

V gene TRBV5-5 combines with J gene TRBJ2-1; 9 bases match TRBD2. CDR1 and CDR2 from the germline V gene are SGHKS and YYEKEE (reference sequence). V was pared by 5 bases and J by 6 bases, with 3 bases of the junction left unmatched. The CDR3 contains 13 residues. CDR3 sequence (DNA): TGTGCCAGCAGACGGACTAGCGCCAATGAGCAGTTCTTC. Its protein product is CASRRTSANEQFF.

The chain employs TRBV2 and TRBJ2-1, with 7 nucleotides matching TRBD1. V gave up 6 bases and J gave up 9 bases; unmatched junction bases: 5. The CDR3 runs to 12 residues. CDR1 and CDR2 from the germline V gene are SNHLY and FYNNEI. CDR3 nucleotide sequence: TGTGCCAGCAGACAGGGGTATAGTGAGCAGTTCTTC. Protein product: CASRQGYSEQFF.

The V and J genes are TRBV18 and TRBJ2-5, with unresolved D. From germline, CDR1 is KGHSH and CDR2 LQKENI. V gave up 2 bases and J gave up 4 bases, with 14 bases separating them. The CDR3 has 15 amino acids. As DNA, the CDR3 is TGTGCCAGCTCACCAACGAGTATTCCCGGAGAGACCCAGTACTTC. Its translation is CASSPTSIPGETQYF.

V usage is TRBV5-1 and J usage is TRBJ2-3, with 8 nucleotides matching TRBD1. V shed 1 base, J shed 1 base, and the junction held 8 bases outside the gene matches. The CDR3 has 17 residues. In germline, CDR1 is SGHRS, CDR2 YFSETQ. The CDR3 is CASSLTPRGQGTDTQYF. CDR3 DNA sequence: TGCGCCAGCAGCTTGACCCCCAGGGGGCAAGGCACAGATACGCAGTATTTT.

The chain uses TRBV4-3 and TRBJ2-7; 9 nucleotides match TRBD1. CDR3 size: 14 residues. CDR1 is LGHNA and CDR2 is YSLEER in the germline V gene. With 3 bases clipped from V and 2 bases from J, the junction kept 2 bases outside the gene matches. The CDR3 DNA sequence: TGCGCCAGCAGCCATCGACAGGGGGCCTACGAGCAGTACTTC. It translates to CASSHRQGAYEQYF.

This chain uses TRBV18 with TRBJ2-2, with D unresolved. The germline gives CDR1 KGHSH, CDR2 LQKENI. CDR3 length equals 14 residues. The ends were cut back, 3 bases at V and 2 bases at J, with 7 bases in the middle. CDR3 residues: CASSPPLNTGELFF. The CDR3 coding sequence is TGTGCCAGCTCACCCCCCCTCAACACCGGGGAGCTGTTTTTT.

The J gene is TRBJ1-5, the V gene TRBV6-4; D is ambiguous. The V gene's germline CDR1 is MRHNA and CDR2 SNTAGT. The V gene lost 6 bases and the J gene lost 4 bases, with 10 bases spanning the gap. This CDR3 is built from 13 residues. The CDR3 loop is CASSHGRNQPQHF. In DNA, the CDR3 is TGTGCCAGCAGCCACGGGAGAAATCAGCCCCAGCATTTT.

In DNA form, the CDR3 reads TGTGCCAGTAGCCCCAAGGGAGGGCTAAAAAATGAGCAGTTCTTC. Residues: CASSPKGGLKNEQFF. V and J are TRBV19 and TRBJ2-1, with 7 bases identical to TRBD2. V shed 6 bases and J 7 bases; nucleotides not matched to a gene: 12. The length of the CDR3 is 15 residues. CDR1 is LNHDA, CDR2 SQIVND, per germline (reference sequence).

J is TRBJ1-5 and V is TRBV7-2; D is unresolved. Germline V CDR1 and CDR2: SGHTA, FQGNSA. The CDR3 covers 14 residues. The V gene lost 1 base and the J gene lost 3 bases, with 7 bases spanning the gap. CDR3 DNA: TGTGCCAGCAGCTTAGGGGGAGTCAATCAGCCCCAGCATTTT. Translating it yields CASSLGGVNQPQHF.

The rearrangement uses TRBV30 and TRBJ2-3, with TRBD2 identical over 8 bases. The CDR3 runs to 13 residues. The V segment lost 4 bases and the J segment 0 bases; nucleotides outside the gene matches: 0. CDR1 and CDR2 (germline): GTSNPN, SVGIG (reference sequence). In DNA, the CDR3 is TGTGCCTGGACTAGCGGGAGCACAGATACGCAGTATTTT. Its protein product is CAWTSGSTDTQYF.

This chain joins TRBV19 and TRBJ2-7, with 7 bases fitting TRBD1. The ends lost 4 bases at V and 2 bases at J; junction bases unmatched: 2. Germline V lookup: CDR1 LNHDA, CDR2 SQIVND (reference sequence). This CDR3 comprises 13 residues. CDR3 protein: CASSRDRTYEQYF. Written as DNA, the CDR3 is TGTGCCAGTAGTAGGGACAGAACCTACGAGCAGTACTTC.

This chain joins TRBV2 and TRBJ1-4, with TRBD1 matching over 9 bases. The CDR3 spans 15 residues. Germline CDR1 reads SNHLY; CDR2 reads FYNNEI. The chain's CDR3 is CASAPRQGANEKLFF. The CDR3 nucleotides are TGTGCTTCAGCCCCCCGACAGGGGGCTAATGAAAAACTGTTTTTT.

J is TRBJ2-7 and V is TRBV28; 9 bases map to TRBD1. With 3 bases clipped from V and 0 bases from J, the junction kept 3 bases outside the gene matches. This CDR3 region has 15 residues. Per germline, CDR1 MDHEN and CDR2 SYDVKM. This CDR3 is CASSFDRGTSYEQYF. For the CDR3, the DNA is TGTGCCAGCAGTTTCGACAGGGGGACCTCCTACGAGCAGTACTTC.

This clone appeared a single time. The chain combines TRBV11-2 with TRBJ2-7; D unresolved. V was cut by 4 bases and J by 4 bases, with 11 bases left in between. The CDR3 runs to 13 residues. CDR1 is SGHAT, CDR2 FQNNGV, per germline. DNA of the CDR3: TGTGCCAGCAGCTCGTCGACTCTATACGAGCAGTACTTC. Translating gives CASSSSTLYEQYF. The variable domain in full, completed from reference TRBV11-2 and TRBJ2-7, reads EAGVAQSPRYKIIEKRQSVAFWCNPISGHATLYWYQQILGQGPKLLIQFQNNGVVDDSQLPKDRFSAERLKGVDSTLKIQPAKLEDSAVYLCASSSSTLYEQYFGPGTRLTVT.

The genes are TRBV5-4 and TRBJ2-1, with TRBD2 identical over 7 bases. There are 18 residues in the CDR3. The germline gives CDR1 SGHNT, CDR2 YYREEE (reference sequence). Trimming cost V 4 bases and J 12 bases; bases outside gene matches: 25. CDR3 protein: CASSPIPLAETSLGGQFF. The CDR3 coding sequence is TGTGCCAGCAGCCCCATACCCCTAGCGGAGACTTCTTTAGGTGGGCAGTTCTTC.

In DNA form, the CDR3 reads TGTGCCAGCAGCTTATGGGGGGGACTAGACGAGACCCAGTACTTC. This encodes CASSLWGGLDETQYF. This sequence joins TRBV7-2 and TRBJ2-5, with 8 bases that match TRBD2. Germline CDR1 is SGHTA and CDR2 is FQGNSA. Trimming cost V 2 bases and J 5 bases; bases outside gene matches: 7. There are 15 residues in the CDR3.

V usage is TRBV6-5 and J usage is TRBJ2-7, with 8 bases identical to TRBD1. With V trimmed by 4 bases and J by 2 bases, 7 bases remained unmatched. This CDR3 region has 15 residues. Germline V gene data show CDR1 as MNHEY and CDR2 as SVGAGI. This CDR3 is CASSFTQGAAYEQYF. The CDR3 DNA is TGTGCCAGCAGTTTCACTCAGGGGGCGGCCTACGAGCAGTACTTC.

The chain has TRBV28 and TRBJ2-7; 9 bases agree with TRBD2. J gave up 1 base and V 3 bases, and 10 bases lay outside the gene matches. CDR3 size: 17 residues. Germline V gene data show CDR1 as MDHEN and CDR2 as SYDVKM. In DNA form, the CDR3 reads TGTGCCAGCAGTTTTCTGCTTGAGCGGGAGGTGTCCTACGAGCAGTACTTC. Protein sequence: CASSFLLEREVSYEQYF. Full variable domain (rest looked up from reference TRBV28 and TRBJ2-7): DVKVTQSSRYLVKRTGEKVFLECVQDMDHENMFWYRQDPGLGLRLIYFSYDVKMKEKGDIPEGYSVSREKKERFSLILESASTNQTSMYLCASSFLLEREVSYEQYFGPGTRLTVT.

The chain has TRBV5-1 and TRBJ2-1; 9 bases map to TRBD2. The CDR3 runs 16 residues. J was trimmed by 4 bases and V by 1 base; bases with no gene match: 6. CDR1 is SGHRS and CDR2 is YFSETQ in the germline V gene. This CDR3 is CASSLTGTSPYNEQFF. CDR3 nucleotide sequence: TGCGCCAGCAGCTTGACCGGGACTAGCCCGTACAATGAGCAGTTCTTC.

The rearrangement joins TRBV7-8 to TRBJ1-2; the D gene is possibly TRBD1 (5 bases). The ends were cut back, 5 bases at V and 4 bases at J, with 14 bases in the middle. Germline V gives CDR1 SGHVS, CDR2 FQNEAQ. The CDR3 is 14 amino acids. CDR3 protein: CASSPHSGGYGYTF. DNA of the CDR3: TGTGCCAGCAGCCCACATTCGGGGGGCTATGGCTACACCTTC.

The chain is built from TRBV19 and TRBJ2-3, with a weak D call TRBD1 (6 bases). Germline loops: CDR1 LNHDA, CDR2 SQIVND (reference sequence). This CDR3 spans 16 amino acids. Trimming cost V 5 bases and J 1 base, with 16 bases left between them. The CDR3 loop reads CASSALVAGGTDTQYF. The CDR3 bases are TGTGCCAGTAGTGCCTTGGTGGCAGGGGGCACAGATACGCAGTATTTT. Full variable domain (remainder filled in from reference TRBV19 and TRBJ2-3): DGGITQSPKYLFRKEGQNVTLSCEQNLNHDAMYWYRQDPGQGLRLIYYSQIVNDFQKGDIAEGYSVSREKKESFPLTVTSAQKNPTAFYLCASSALVAGGTDTQYFGPGTRLTVL.

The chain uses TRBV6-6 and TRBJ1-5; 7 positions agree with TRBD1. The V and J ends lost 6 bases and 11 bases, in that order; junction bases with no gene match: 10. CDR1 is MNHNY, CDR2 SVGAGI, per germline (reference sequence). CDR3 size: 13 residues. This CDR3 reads CASSRTGEATQHF. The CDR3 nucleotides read TGTGCCAGCAGCAGAACAGGGGAGGCTACCCAGCATTTT.

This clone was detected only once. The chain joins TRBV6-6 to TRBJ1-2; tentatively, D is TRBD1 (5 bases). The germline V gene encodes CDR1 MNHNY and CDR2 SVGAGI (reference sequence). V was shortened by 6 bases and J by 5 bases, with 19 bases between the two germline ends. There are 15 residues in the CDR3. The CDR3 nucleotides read TGTGCCAGCAGCCTCCGAGGCAGGGAGGATTATGGCTACACCTTC. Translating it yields CASSLRGREDYGYTF.

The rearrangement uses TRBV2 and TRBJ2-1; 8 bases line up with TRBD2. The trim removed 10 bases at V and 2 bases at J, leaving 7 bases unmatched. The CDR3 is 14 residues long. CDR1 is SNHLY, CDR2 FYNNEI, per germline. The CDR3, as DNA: TGTGCCATCCGGGGGGGTCCGCCCTACAATGAGCAGTTCTTC. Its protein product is CAIRGGPPYNEQFF.

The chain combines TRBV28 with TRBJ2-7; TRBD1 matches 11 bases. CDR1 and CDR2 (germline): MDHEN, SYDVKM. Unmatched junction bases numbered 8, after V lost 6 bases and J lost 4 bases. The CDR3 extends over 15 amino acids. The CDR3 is CASRNTGTGGYEQYF. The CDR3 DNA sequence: TGTGCCAGCAGGAATACCGGGACAGGGGGTTACGAGCAGTACTTC.

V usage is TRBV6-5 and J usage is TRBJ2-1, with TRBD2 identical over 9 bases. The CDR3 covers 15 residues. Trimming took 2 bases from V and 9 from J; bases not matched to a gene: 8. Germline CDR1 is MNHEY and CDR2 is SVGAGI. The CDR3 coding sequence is TGTGCCAGCAGTTACGAGCGGGAGGCCGATGGTGAGCAGTTCTTC. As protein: CASSYEREADGEQFF.

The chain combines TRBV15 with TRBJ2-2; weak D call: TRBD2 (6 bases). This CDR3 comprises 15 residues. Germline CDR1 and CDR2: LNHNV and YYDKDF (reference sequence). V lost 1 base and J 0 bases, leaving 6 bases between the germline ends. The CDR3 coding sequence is TGTGCCACCAGCAGAGCTAGCGCGAACACCGGGGAGCTGTTTTTT. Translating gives CATSRASANTGELFF.

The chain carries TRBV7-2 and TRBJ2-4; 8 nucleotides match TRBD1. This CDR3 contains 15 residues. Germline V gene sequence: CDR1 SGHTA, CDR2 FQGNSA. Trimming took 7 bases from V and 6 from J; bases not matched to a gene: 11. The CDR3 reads CASTFLGQGVNIQYF. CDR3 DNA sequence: TGTGCCAGCACCTTCTTAGGACAGGGTGTAAACATTCAGTACTTC.

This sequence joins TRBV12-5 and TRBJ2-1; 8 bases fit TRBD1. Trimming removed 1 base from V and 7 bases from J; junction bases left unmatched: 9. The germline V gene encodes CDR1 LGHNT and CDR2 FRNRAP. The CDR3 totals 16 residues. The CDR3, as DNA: TGTGCTAGTGGTTTGGGAAACAGGGGGTGGAAAAATGAGCAGTTCTTC. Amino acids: CASGLGNRGWKNEQFF.

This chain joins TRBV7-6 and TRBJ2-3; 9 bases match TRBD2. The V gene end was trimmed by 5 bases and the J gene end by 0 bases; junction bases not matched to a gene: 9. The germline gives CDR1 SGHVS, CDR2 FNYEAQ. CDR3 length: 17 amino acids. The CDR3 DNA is TGTGCCAGCAGCCCCCTCCTAGCGGGACAGAGCACAGATACGCAGTATTTT. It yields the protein CASSPLLAGQSTDTQYF. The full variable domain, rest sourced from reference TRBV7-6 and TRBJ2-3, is GAGVSQSPRYKVTKRGQDVALRCDPISGHVSLYWYRQALGQGPEFLTYFNYEAQQDKSGLPNDRFSAERPEGSISTLTIQRTEQRDSAMYRCASSPLLAGQSTDTQYFGPGTRLTVL.